This is a list of T cell receptor beta chains from one sample in a study of high-grade serous ovarian cancer treatment subgroups. The table came from immunoSEQ multiplex PCR; TCRdb's copy has only in-frame clones and leaves some out. The sample records just over 35,000 clones, 75% to 85% being singletons. Specimen: tumor tissue. These receptor sequences come from a human donor with high-grade serous ovarian cancer. Each CDR3 is given with its conserved first and last residue. The order of the fields is J gene, clone size, V gene, CDR3 protein. Clone size appears in some rows only: once, few, many, or a class for an expanded clone.

>TRBJ2-1|-|TRBV19
CASKLTPWGYNEQFF
>TRBJ1-5|-|TRBV28
CASSLTGGSNQPQHF
>TRBJ2-7|-|TRBV14
CASSQETRAGSPQTDEQYF
>TRBJ1-1|-|TRBV5-5
CASSPTGTVNTEAFF
>TRBJ2-1|-|TRBV9
CASSPRGSGTHNEQFF
>TRBJ1-4|-|TRBV28
CASSLCTRAGEKLFF
>TRBJ1-2|-|TRBV6-1
CASRSTGRYGYTF
>TRBJ1-1|-|TRBV19
CASKWDGGFNTEAFF
>TRBJ2-7|-|TRBV7-8
CASSFPGTSARGYEQYF
>TRBJ2-3|-|TRBV5-4
CASSPGQYTQYF
>TRBJ2-7|-|TRBV6-1
CASGKQGTGYEQYF
>TRBJ2-1|-|TRBV11-2
CASSLSRQDRSFF
>TRBJ2-5|-|TRBV30
CARWTVGETQYF
>TRBJ1-1|few|TRBV6-5
CASSSNTEAFF
>TRBJ2-7|-|TRBV28
CASSSPRERPLGEQYF
>TRBJ1-1|-|TRBV6-1
CASSTPLLGNTEAFF
>TRBJ2-7|-|TRBV6-1
CASSGTRDEQYF
>TRBJ1-1|-|TRBV28
CASSFPGVATEAFF
>TRBJ1-1|-|TRBV4-3
CASRIRPSENTEAFF
>TRBJ1-1|few|TRBV15
CATSRVGGAEAFF
>TRBJ2-7|-|TRBV7-9
CASSRGQESYEQYF
>TRBJ2-3|-|TRBV7-8
CASSLLAGVGGTQYF
>TRBJ1-5|-|TRBV11-2
CASSPNGGGNQPQHF
>TRBJ2-7|-|TRBV4-2
CASSNLGSWGYEQYF
>TRBJ2-7|-|TRBV11-3
CASAGGGTYEQYF
>TRBJ2-1|-|TRBV9
CASSVGASANEQFF
>TRBJ2-1|-|TRBV12-2
CASRWTRRDEQFF
>TRBJ2-7|-|TRBV7-9
CASSFSRVGGYEQYF
>TRBJ2-5|-|TRBV28
CASSFGTVQETQYF
>TRBJ1-1|-|TRBV7-8
CASSLLGEGEEAFF
>TRBJ1-1|-|TRBV28
CASRGPTNTEAFF
>TRBJ2-2|few|TRBV7-2
CASSLGPDYTGELFF
>TRBJ1-2|-|TRBV4-2
CASSRETGLYGYTF
>TRBJ2-7|-|TRBV7-2
CASSPRAGRGEQYF
>TRBJ2-7|-|TRBV7-6
CASSLAPGQGFYEQYF
>TRBJ1-2|-|TRBV7-2
CASSLTYAGEGYGYTF
>TRBJ2-6|-|TRBV7-9
CASSLGNGQGISGANVLTF
>TRBJ2-2|few|TRBV27
CASRKVSTGELFF
>TRBJ2-2|-|TRBV6-1
CATVGDRLTGELFF
>TRBJ2-3|-|TRBV10-3
CAISDLAGGDTQYF
>TRBJ2-7|few|TRBV5-4
CASRPTLAGNYEQYF
>TRBJ2-2|-|TRBV19
CATKGLAGPDTGELFF
>TRBJ2-2|-|TRBV5-4
CASSLSGANTGELFF
>TRBJ1-4|-|TRBV2
CASSRRAGGLNEKLFF
>TRBJ2-7|-|TRBV5-1
CASRGEYEQYF